These 9 T cell receptor beta chains were sequenced from one sample in a study of identical twins. Each CDR3 protein gets one entry after TCRdb re-called the 5' RACE reads with MiXCR. The sample has roughly 230,000 distinct CDR3 sequences; around 8.3% are singletons. These data are also associated with another study on yellow fever vaccine responses in identical twins.

The specimen was CD8+ T cells sorted from blood. The receptor source for this set is a woman aged 18-29 years in good health.

This chain uses TRBV5-5 with TRBJ2-7; tentatively, D is TRBD2 (6 bases). The germline V gene has CDR1 SGHKS and CDR2 YYEKEE (reference sequence). Trimming removed 5 bases from V and 4 bases from J, with 13 bases in between. The CDR3 is 13 residues long. The CDR3 DNA reads as TGTGCCAGCAGTGGGGGGACCACTTACGAGCAGTACTTC. It codes for CASSGGTTYEQYF.

The chain links TRBV4-3 to TRBJ2-3; 14 nucleotides align to TRBD2. J gave up 4 bases and V 1 base, and 1 base lay outside the gene matches. Germline loops: CDR1 LGHNA, CDR2 YSLEER. The CDR3 spans 16 residues. Written as DNA, the CDR3 is TGCGCCAGCAGCCAAGCGGGACTAGCGGGAGCAGATACGCAGTATTTT. It is translated as CASSQAGLAGADTQYF.

This chain links TRBV6-5 with TRBJ2-5; possibly TRBD1 for D (6 bases). From germline, CDR1 is MNHEY and CDR2 SVGAGI. The CDR3 covers 16 residues. Trimming removed 2 bases at V and 0 bases at J, with 13 bases between. CDR3 residues: CASSYTAGEYQETQYF. CDR3 nucleotides: TGTGCCAGCAGTTACACCGCAGGGGAGTACCAAGAGACCCAGTACTTC.

The chain recombines TRBV9 with TRBJ2-7; the D is unclear. Germline-derived CDR1 and CDR2 are SGDLS and YYNGEE. The CDR3 has 13 amino acids. V lost 3 bases and J lost 3, with 10 bases in between. CDR3 amino acids: CASSDQPDYEQYF. The CDR3 DNA follows: TGTGCCAGCAGCGACCAACCTGACTACGAGCAGTACTTC.

This clonotype was detected only a few times. The chain has TRBV20-1 and TRBJ1-1; D is possibly TRBD1 (5 bases). Trimming pared 6 bases from V and 0 bases from J, leaving 14 bases between. Germline V CDR1 and CDR2: DFQATT, SNEGSKA (reference sequence). The CDR3 covers 14 residues. CDR3 region: CSAKADSVNTEAFF. CDR3 DNA sequence: TGCAGTGCAAAGGCCGACAGTGTGAACACTGAAGCTTTCTTT.

This clonotype was counted a few times. Here the CDR3 DNA reads TGTGCCAGCAGCTTAGCGCAAGGGACTAGGGGCAATGAGCAGTTCTTC. It is translated as CASSLAQGTRGNEQFF. This chain connects TRBV7-8 to TRBJ2-1; 8 bases fit TRBD2. J gave up 6 bases and V 0 bases, and 7 bases lay outside the gene matches. The germline V gene has CDR1 SGHVS and CDR2 FQNEAQ. The CDR3 is 16 residues long.

A few counts support this clonotype. This sequence joins TRBV4-1 and TRBJ2-7, with TRBD1 as a possible D gene (6 bases). V lost 0 bases, J lost 3 bases, and 12 bases lay in between. Germline CDR1 and CDR2: MGHRA and YSYEKL. The length of the CDR3 is 15 residues. CDR3 loop: CASSQEQGTGYEQYF. The CDR3 DNA reads TGCGCCAGCAGCCAAGAACAGGGTACGGGCTACGAGCAGTACTTC.

At least ten counts were recorded for this clonotype. The gene calls are TRBV12-3 or TRBV12-4 and TRBJ2-1; 8 positions match TRBD1. V lost 4 bases and J lost 2; bases outside the gene matches: 4. This CDR3 is 15 amino acids long. The CDR3 is CASSYGTGPYNEQFF. The CDR3 DNA is TGTGCCAGCAGTTATGGGACAGGCCCCTACAATGAGCAGTTCTTC.

CDR3 residues: CASSIGYNEQFF. Here the CDR3 DNA reads TGTGCCAGTAGTATAGGGTACAATGAGCAGTTCTTC. The chain uses TRBV19 and TRBJ2-1; D is ambiguous. Between the trimmed V and J ends, which lost 1 base and 4 bases, there was a span of 2 bases. The CDR3 is 12 residues long. CDR1 is LNHDA, CDR2 SQIVND, per germline (reference sequence).